Detailed here is one T cell receptor (beta chain). The data originate from a study of blood T cell repertoires in COVID-19. Study at large: Samples came from the United States, Italy and Spain, spanning acute and convalescent COVID-19.

Original methodology: Researchers report that nucleated cell counts were estimated from reference gene primer amplification. Generated by immunoSEQ multiplex PCR, the TCRdb table keeps only in-frame clones and is missing some. Clonal size and the V and J genes are those of that table, whereas D and trimming came from the DNA. The sample lists approximately 100,000 clones, roughly 81% seen once, with around 2% in the top ten. The germline V gene encodes CDR1 SGHTA and CDR2 FQGTGA. V was pared by 4 bases and J by 1 base, with 6 bases between. This CDR3 has 13 amino acids. The receptor comes from a human donor in a cohort sampled during active COVID-19. Sample: peripheral blood. The rearrangement links TRBV7-3 to TRBJ2-3, with D uncertain. CDR3 protein: CASSYLRTDTQYF. The CDR3 DNA is TGTGCCAGCAGCTACCTACGCACAGATACGCAGTATTTT.